A selection of T cell receptor beta chains follows, all from one sample in a study of somatic mutations in cytotoxic T cells in rheumatoid arthritis. The protocol was immunoSEQ multiplex PCR, while the TCRdb copy is restricted to in-frame clones and leaves out a portion. The sample shows 14,000 or so clones, around 72% of them seen only once. Sequencing was performed on CD8+ T cells sorted from blood. These receptors all come from an adult with rheumatoid arthritis. Each CDR3 is given with its conserved first and last residue. The D gene is left open where the match is weak. Size tells how often a clone was seen (once, few, many) or the class of an expanded clone, and some rows leave it out.

>TRBV13|NA|NA|TRBJ2-1
TGTGCCAGCCGCCTTGGGGAGAGCTCCTACAATGAGCAGTTCTTC
CASRLGESSYNEQFF
>TRBV7-9|TRBD2|NA|TRBJ2-3
TGTGCCAGCCGAGCGGGAGGGTCCACAGATACGCAGTATTTT
CASRAGGSTDTQYF
>TRBV7-6|NA|NA|TRBJ1-5
TGTGCCAGCAGCTTAGACCCGAATCAGCCCCAGCATTTT
CASSLDPNQPQHF
>TRBV7-3|NA|NA|TRBJ2-3
TGTGCCAGCAGCATTTTTGTGGCAGATACGCAGTATTTT
CASSIFVADTQYF
>TRBV4-2|NA|NA|TRBJ2-7
TGTGCCAGCAGCCAAGCCAACGCCGACGAGCAGTACTTC
CASSQANADEQYF
>TRBV11-2|NA|few|TRBJ2-5
TGTGCCAGCAGCTTAGGGCGGATTCAAGAGACCCAGTACTTC
CASSLGRIQETQYF
>TRBV7-9|NA|NA|TRBJ1-2
TGTGCCAGCAGCTTGGGCAACTCTAACTATGGCTACACCTTC
CASSLGNSNYGYTF
>TRBV27|NA|NA|TRBJ2-2
TGTGCCAGCAGTTTGAGGGGGTACACCGGGGAGCTGTTTTTT
CASSLRGYTGELFF
>TRBV28|NA|NA|TRBJ2-3
TGTGCCAGCAGTTTAAGGCAGGGGAGGATGGATACGCAGTATTTT
CASSLRQGRMDTQYF
>TRBV7-6|NA|few|TRBJ1-1
TGTGCCAGCAGCTATAGGGGGGACACTGAAGCTTTCTTT
CASSYRGDTEAFF